The clone carrying this TCR beta chain has only a few counts. Antigen specificity is unknown. These data come from a study of cytotoxic CD8 clonotypes in ibrutinib-treated CLL. General study results and limits: Baseline levels of clonality went above those of age-matched healthy donors and moved with circulating CD8+ T-cell counts.

TCRdb keeps only in-frame clones here, not all; method: immunoSEQ multiplex PCR. This table holds 6,200 or so clones, over 60% found once. Cryopreserved PBMCs provided around 1.9 micrograms of genomic DNA for the TCR beta libraries. The CDR3 is 14 residues long. Trimming cost V 2 bases and J 7 bases, with 12 bases left between them. Looked up from germline, CDR1 is SEHNR and CDR2 is FQNEAQ (reference sequence). The chain has TRBV7-9 and TRBJ1-5; D is unclear. The clonotype comes from a human donor with chronic lymphocytic leukemia. Specimen: PBMCs, collected before ibrutinib treatment. The chain's CDR3 is CASSLNTIDQPQHF. The DNA for the CDR3 is TGTGCCAGCAGCTTAAACACGATAGACCAGCCCCAGCATTTT.